The rows below give T cell receptor beta chains drawn from one sample of a study of T cells in Graves' hyperthyroidism and ophthalmopathy. MiXCR was run by TCRdb on the multiplex PCR reads, yielding one entry per CDR3 protein. The data show more than 300,000 distinct CDR3 sequences, roughly a sixth seen once. Input material: blood. Receptors were obtained from a woman under 40 with Graves' hyperthyroidism that later progressed to Graves' ophthalmopathy. CDR3s include the opening cysteine and the closing phenylalanine or tryptophan. A D gene is named only where the DNA matches it firmly. Clone sizes are given selectively: once, few, many, or a class where the clone is expanded.

>NA|TRBJ1-5|TRBV2|many
TGTGCCAGCAAAAGCGACAGAAGCCCCAATCAGCCCCAGCATTTT
CASKSDRSPNQPQHF
>NA|TRBJ2-1|TRBV28|few
TGTGCCAGCAGTTTACCCCTCGGACGGGGTGGGACCAATGAGCAGTTCTTC
CASSLPLGRGGTNEQFF
>NA|TRBJ1-5|TRBV2|many
TGTGCCAGCAGTGACAGGTCCTCCAATCAGCCCCAGCATTTT
CASSDRSSNQPQHF
>NA|TRBJ1-2|TRBV5-1|many
TGCGCCAGCAGCTTGGCCTCTCCCGGCCGGGATAAATATGGCTACACCTTC
CASSLASPGRDKYGYTF
>NA|TRBJ2-2|TRBV28|many
TGTGCCAGCAGTTTATCTACCGGGGAGCTGTTTTTT
CASSLSTGELFF
>NA|TRBJ2-2|TRBV5-1|NA
TGCGCCAGCAGCTTTAGGGTTTACACCGGGGAGCTGTTTTTT
CASSFRVYTGELFF
>NA|TRBJ2-1|TRBV6-2/TRBV6-3|many
TGTGCCAGCAGTCCCTCGACTGCGAATGAGCAGTTCTTC
CASSPSTANEQFF
>NA|TRBJ1-4|TRBV29-1|NA
TGCAGCGTTGAATACCAAACAGGGCAGAATGAAAAACTGTTTTTT
CSVEYQTGQNEKLFF
>NA|TRBJ2-7|TRBV6-2/TRBV6-3|many
TGTGCCAGCAGTTACTCAATCAGTGACACGCGATACGAGCAGTACTTC
CASSYSISDTRYEQYF
>NA|TRBJ1-2|TRBV19|few
TGTGCCAGTAGTCCCTTAGGACAGCCGAACCTCGACTATGGCTACACCTTC
CASSPLGQPNLDYGYTF
>NA|TRBJ2-2|TRBV27|many
TGTGCCAGCAGTTTGTATCTTCCCCAGGGAACCGGGGAGCTGTTTTTT
CASSLYLPQGTGELFF
>NA|TRBJ1-3|TRBV7-6|NA
TGTGCCAGCAGCTCCGAACGAAACACCATATATTTT
CASSSERNTIYF
>NA|TRBJ2-7|TRBV9|NA
TGTGCCAGCAGCGTAGAAAAGCGGCTTCGGTACGAGCAGTACTTC
CASSVEKRLRYEQYF
>NA|TRBJ1-3|TRBV7-9|few
TGTGCCAGCAGTATGAACTTCAGAGGCTCTGGAAACACCATATATTTT
CASSMNFRGSGNTIYF
>NA|TRBJ1-3|TRBV4-1|NA
TGCGCCAGCAGCCAAGGGCCCCGGAGGAGTTCGTCTGGAAACACCATATATTTT
CASSQGPRRSSSGNTIYF
>NA|TRBJ2-5|TRBV28|NA
TGTGCCAGCGGTTTAATTTCGAGAAGATTAGATATGGCCCAGTACTTC
CASGLISRRLDMAQYF
>NA|TRBJ2-7|TRBV6-5|many
TGTGCCAGCAGTTACCGAACAGGGGCGGGGGAGCAGTACTTC
CASSYRTGAGEQYF
>NA|TRBJ2-5|TRBV11-2|few
TGTGCCAGCAGCTTAGTGACGGGAGCAGACCGAGAGACCCAGTACTTC
CASSLVTGADRETQYF
>TRBD1|TRBJ2-2|TRBV9|few
TGTGCCAGCAGCGCTACCGGACAGGGGGCCACCGGGGAGCTGTTTTTT
CASSATGQGATGELFF
>NA|TRBJ1-1|TRBV12-3/TRBV12-4|NA
TGTGCCAGCAGTGACCTTAGTTGGTACTTGAACACTGAAGCTTTCTTT
CASSDLSWYLNTEAFF
>NA|TRBJ2-3|TRBV6-2/TRBV6-3|many
TGTGCCAGCAGTTTCGACATTTCTAACACAGATACGCAGTATTTT
CASSFDISNTDTQYF
>NA|TRBJ2-7|TRBV20-1|many
TGCAGTGCCCCCTTTGAGACCTCCTACGAGCAGTACTTC
CSAPFETSYEQYF
>TRBD1|TRBJ2-7|TRBV29-1|few
TGCAGCGTTGGAGAGTTGGGACAGGAGAATTACTTC
CSVGELGQENYF
>NA|TRBJ2-3|TRBV4-1|few
TGCGCCAGCAGCCAAGAACACAGGGCCCCAGATACGCAGTATTTT
CASSQEHRAPDTQYF